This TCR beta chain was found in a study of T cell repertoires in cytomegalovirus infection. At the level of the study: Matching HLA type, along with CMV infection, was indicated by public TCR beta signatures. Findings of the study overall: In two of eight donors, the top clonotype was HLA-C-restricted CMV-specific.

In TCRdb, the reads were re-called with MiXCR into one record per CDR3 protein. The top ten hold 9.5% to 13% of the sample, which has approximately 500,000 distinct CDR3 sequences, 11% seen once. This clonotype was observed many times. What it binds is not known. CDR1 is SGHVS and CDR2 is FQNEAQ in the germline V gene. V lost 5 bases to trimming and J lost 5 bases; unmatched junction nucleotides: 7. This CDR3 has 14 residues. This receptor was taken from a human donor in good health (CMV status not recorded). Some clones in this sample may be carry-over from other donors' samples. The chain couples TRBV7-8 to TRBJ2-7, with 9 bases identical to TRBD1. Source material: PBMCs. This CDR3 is CASSARDRVDEQYF. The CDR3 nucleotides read TGTGCCAGCAGCGCCCGGGACAGGGTAGACGAGCAGTACTTC.